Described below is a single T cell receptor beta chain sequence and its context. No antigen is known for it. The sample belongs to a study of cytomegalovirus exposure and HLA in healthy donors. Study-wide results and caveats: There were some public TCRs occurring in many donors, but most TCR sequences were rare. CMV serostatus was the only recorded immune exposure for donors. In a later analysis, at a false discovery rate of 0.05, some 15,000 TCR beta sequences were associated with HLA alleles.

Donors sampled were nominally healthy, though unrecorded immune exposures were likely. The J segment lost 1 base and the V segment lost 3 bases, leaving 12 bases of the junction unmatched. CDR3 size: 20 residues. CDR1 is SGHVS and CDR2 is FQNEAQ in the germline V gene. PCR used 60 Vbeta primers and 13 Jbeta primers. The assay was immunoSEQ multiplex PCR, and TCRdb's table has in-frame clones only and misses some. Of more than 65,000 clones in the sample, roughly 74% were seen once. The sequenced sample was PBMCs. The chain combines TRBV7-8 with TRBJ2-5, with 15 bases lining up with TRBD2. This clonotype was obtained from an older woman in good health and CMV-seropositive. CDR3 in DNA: TGTGCCAGCAGCTTCTATGGACTAGCGGGGGGGGCAACCTTCCAAGAGACCCAGTACTTC. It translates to CASSFYGLAGGATFQETQYF.